Listed below are T cell receptor beta chains from one sample, sequenced in a study of blood T cell repertoires in COVID-19. The method was immunoSEQ multiplex PCR; TCRdb's version includes in-frame clones alone and lacks a portion of them. The sample holds more than 200,000 clones, around 84% seen once. The sample comprised peripheral blood. The receptors were gathered from a man between 45 and 60 years old with COVID-19, enrolled during active disease. The conserved cysteine and the conserved F or W are not part of the CDR3 here. D genes are given only for firm matches.

J,D,length,V,CDR3
TRBJ1-1,-,12,TRBV19,ASSPDKMNTEAF
TRBJ2-3,TRBD2,13,TRBV11-3,ASSLGGGSTDTQY
TRBJ1-2,-,13,TRBV6-1,ASSELGHTGGGYT
TRBJ2-4,TRBD1,13,TRBV27,ASTGQVLGKNIQY
TRBJ1-1,TRBD1,11,TRBV9,ASSVDATGVAF
TRBJ2-7,TRBD1,11,TRBV5-1,ASKRQGADEQY
TRBJ1-4,TRBD1,13,TRBV2,ATQRQGATNEKLF
TRBJ1-5,-,16,TRBV19,ASSTDLIGTAGNQPQH
TRBJ2-5,-,13,TRBV27,ASRVRRGGIETQY
TRBJ2-5,TRBD2,12,TRBV29-1,SVRVGGGQETQY
TRBJ1-5,-,13,TRBV7-7,ASRERDRINQPQH
TRBJ1-5,-,9,TRBV28,ASGHDQPQH
TRBJ2-2,-,12,TRBV10-3,AIRNPGNTGELF
TRBJ1-5,-,12,TRBV19,ASQRGYSNQPQH
TRBJ1-2,-,13,TRBV6-2/TRBV6-3,ASSYGGSNPYGYT
TRBJ2-3,TRBD2,15,TRBV10-3,AISVSTSGGGTDTQY
TRBJ1-4,-,13,TRBV28,ASSLIAGYGEKLF
TRBJ1-5,-,13,TRBV10-3,AISGQGDSNQPQH
TRBJ1-1,TRBD1,12,TRBV2,ASSGGQGGTEAF
TRBJ2-4,-,14,TRBV11-2,ATREATRIPKNIQY
TRBJ2-7,TRBD2,13,TRBV6-5,ASKQQRGATFEQY
TRBJ1-2,-,10,TRBV29-1,SVVNGLYGYT
TRBJ1-4,TRBD1,12,TRBV7-2,ASRSGGAGEKLF
TRBJ1-1,-,12,TRBV6-5,ASSRTAGSTEAF
TRBJ1-5,-,10,TRBV6-2/TRBV6-3,ASSNSDQPQH
TRBJ2-7,TRBD1,14,TRBV7-9,ASSTNLDRGRYEQY
TRBJ1-5,-,11,TRBV6-5,ATSLGGNQPQH
TRBJ2-3,-,10,TRBV30,AWSVRSDTQY
TRBJ2-7,-,12,TRBV5-8,ASKGLRGHHEQY
TRBJ2-7,TRBD2,13,TRBV27,ASSPSSGSLYEQY
TRBJ2-7,-,14,TRBV5-3,ARSLNRDTSTYEQY
TRBJ2-2,-,13,TRBV7-6,ASSLARQNTGELF
TRBJ2-2,-,11,TRBV27,ASTFSRGGELF
TRBJ2-1,-,12,TRBV5-1,ASTTGTGNNEQF
TRBJ2-5,TRBD2,12,TRBV18,ASSPGDSGETQY
TRBJ2-3,-,14,TRBV27,ASSRTAGESTDTQY
TRBJ1-4,-,14,TRBV5-6,ASSLAGGATNEKLF
TRBJ1-6,TRBD1,16,TRBV6-2/TRBV6-3,ASSPYRDRGNHNSPLH
TRBJ2-2,TRBD2,14,TRBV5-1,ASRASGGSNTGELF
TRBJ2-3,TRBD1,14,TRBV5-1,ASSSPRDRVTDTQY
TRBJ2-7,-,12,TRBV5-6,ASSLVGQNYEQY
TRBJ2-1,TRBD1,14,TRBV7-9,ASSTYRDRENNEQF
TRBJ1-5,TRBD1,14,TRBV4-1,ASSPQRTGGEQPQH
TRBJ2-1,-,13,TRBV21-1,ASSKREGLYNEQF
TRBJ2-7,TRBD1,18,TRBV5-1,ASSLWSPGQGTTFPYEQY
TRBJ2-3,TRBD2,14,TRBV10-3,AISESPGLASDTQY
TRBJ2-7,TRBD2,14,TRBV6-2/TRBV6-3,ASSSGTSGARDEQY
TRBJ1-1,-,11,TRBV5-1,ASSGQVDTEAF
TRBJ2-2,-,10,TRBV14,ASTKNTGELF
TRBJ2-4,TRBD1,14,TRBV6-1,ASSDAGTGVEYIQY